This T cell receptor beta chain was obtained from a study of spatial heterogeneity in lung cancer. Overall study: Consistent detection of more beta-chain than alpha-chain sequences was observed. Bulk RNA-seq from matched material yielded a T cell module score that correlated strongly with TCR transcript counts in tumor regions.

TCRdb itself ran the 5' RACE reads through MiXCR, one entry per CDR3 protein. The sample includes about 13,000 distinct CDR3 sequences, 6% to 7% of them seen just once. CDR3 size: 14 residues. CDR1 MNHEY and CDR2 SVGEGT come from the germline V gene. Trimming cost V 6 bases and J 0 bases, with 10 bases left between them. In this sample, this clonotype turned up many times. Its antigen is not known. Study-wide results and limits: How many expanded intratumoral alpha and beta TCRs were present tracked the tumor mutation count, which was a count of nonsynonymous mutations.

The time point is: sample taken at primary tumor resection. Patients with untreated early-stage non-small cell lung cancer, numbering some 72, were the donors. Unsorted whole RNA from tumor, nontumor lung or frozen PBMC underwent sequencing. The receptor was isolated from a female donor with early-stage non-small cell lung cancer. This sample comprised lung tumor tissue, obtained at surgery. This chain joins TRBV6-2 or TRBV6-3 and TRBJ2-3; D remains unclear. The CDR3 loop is CASRLVESTDTQYF. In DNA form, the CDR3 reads TGTGCCAGCAGATTAGTGGAGAGCACAGATACGCAGTATTTT.